This entry describes one TCR beta chain. Its antigen is not known. These data belong to a study of shared clonotypes between healthy human individuals. Findings and limits, study-wide: Researchers sampled blood only, noting tissue repertoires likely differ. Against clonotypes common to all four donors, non-shared ones had lower generation probabilities.

The naive CD8 population came from CD45RO-negative cells selected for CCR7, without terminally differentiated effector memory CD45RA+ cells. Every donor, a Caucasian adult, lived in Nashville, Tennessee. Replicate PCRs for sorted subsets used approximately 190 ng DNA; this equaled tens of thousands of T cell genomes. Assay: immunoSEQ multiplex PCR; the TCRdb copy retains only in-frame clones and omits some. There are approximately 810,000 clones in the sample; approximately 92% occur only once, and 24% lies in the top ten. The CDR3 sequence is 20 residues long. V lost 2 bases to trimming and J lost 2 bases; unmatched junction nucleotides: 15. In germline, CDR1 is MGHRA, CDR2 YSYEKL.

This chain joins TRBV4-1 and TRBJ2-2, with 9 bases lining up with TRBD2. The material sequenced was naive CD8+ T cells sorted from blood. The TCR originated in a man under 40 in good health. The CDR3 region has the DNA TGCGCCAGCAGCCAACTACCAAAGGCGGCAGCGGGAGGAAACACCGGGGAGCTGTTTTTT. It specifies CASSQLPKAAAGGNTGELFF.